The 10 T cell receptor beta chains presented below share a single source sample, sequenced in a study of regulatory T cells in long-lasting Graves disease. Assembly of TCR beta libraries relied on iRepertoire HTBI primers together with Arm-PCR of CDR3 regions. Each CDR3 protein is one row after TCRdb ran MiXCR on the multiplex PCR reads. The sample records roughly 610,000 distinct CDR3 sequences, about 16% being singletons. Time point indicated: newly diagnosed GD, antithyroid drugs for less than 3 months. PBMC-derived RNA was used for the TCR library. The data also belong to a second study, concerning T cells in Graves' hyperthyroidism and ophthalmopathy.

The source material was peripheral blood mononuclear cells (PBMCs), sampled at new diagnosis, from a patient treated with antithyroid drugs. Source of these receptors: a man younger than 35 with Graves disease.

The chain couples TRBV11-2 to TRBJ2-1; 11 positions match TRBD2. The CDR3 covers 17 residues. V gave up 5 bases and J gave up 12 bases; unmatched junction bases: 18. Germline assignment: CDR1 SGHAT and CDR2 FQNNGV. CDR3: CASSTSLLAGGYDRQFF. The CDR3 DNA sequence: TGTGCCAGCAGCACCTCGTTGCTAGCGGGAGGTTACGATCGGCAGTTCTTC. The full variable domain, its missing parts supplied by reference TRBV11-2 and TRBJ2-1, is EAGVAQSPRYKIIEKRQSVAFWCNPISGHATLYWYQQILGQGPKLLIQFQNNGVVDDSQLPKDRFSAERLKGVDSTLKIQPAKLEDSAVYLCASSTSLLAGGYDRQFFGPGTRLTVL.

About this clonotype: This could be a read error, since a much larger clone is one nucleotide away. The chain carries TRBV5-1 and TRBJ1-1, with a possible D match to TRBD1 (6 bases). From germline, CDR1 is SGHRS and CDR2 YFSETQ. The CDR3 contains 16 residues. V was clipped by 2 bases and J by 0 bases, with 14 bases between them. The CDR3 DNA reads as TGCGCCAGCAGCTTCGACACGACAGGCGTGAACACTGAAGCTTTCTTT. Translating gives CASSFDTTGVNTEAFF.

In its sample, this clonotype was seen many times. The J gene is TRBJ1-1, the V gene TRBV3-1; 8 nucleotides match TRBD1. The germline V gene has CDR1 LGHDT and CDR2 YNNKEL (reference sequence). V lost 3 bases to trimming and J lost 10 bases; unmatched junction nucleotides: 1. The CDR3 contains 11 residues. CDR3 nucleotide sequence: TGTGCCAGCAGCCAGACAGGGGTAGCTTTCTTT. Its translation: CASSQTGVAFF.

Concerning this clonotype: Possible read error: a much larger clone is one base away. CDR3 in amino acids: CASSEVRGEQHF. CDR3 DNA: TGTGCCAGCAGTGAAGTGAGGGGGGAGCAGCACTTC. The chain carries TRBV2 and TRBJ2-7; D possibly uses TRBD1 or TRBD2 (6 bases each). Germline CDR1 and CDR2: SNHLY and FYNNEI. CDR3 size: 12 residues.

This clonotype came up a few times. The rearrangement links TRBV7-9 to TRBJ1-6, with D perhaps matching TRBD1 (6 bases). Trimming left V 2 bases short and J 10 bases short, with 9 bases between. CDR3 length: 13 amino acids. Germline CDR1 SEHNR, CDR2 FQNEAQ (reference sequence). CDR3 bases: TGTGCCAGCAGCTTACAGGGGAGATCACCCCTCCACTTT. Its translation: CASSLQGRSPLHF. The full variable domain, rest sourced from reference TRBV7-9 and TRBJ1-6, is DTGVSQNPRHKITKRGQNVTFRCDPISEHNRLYWYRQTLGQGPEFLTYFQNEAQLEKSRLLSDRFSAERPKGSFSTLEIQRTEQGDSAMYLCASSLQGRSPLHFGNGTRLTVT.

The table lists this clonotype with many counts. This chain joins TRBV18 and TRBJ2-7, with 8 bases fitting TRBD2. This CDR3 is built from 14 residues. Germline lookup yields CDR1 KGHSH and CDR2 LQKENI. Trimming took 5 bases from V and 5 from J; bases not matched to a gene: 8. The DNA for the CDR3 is TGTGCCAGCTCATCAGCGGGAGCTAGGAACGAGCAGTACTTC. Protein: CASSSAGARNEQYF.

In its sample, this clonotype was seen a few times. The CDR3, as DNA: TGTGCCAGCAGTTACCGGGGACAGGGGGCATACGAGCAGTACTTC. Protein product: CASSYRGQGAYEQYF. This rearrangement joins TRBV6-5 to TRBJ2-7; 12 positions match TRBD1. V gave up 2 bases and J gave up 4 bases; unmatched junction bases: 3. Germline CDR1 reads MNHEY; CDR2 reads SVGAGI. The CDR3 runs to 15 residues.

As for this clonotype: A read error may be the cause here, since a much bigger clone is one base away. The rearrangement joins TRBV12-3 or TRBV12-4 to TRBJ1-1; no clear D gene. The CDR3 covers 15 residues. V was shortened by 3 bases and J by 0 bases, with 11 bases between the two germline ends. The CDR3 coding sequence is TGTGCCAGCAGTTTGGAGCACAGCCTGAACACTGAAGCTTTCTTT. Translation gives CASSLEHSLNTEAFF.

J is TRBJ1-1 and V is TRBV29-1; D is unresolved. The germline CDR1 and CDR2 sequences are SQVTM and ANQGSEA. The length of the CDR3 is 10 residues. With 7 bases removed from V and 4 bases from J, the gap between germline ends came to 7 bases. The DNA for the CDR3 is TGCAGCGCCCGCCTCACTGAAGCTTTCTTT. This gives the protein CSARLTEAFF.

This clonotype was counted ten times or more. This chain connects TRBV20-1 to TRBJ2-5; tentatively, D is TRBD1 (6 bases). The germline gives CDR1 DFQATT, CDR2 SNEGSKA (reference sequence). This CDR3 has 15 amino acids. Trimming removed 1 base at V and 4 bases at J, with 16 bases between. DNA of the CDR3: TGCAGTGCTAGAGTGGACAGCTCGGCGGGAGAGACCCAGTACTTC. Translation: CSARVDSSAGETQYF.